Below are 30 T cell receptor beta chains sequenced from a single sample in a study of control samples from healthy donors and cancer patients. Assay used: immunoSEQ multiplex PCR; TCRdb lists only in-frame clones, some missing. The sample contains 100,000 to 120,000 clones, 83% of which appear only once. The specimen sequenced was blood. The receptors originated from a woman between 50 and 59 years old in good health.

This chain links TRBV27 with TRBJ2-6; 7 bases map to TRBD1. Germline V gene lookup returns CDR1 MNHEY and CDR2 SMNVEV (reference sequence). Trimming removed 5 bases from V and 3 bases from J; junction bases left unmatched: 7. This CDR3 has 16 amino acids. CDR3 amino acids: CASSLQTGIGANVLTF. CDR3 DNA sequence: TGTGCCAGCAGTCTCCAGACAGGGATTGGGGCCAACGTCCTGACTTTC.

The V and J genes are TRBV19 and TRBJ2-7; D gene ambiguous. Trimming took off 6 bases at V and 1 base at J, with 13 bases between the two ends. Germline CDR1 and CDR2: LNHDA and SQIVND (reference sequence). CDR3 length equals 14 residues. The CDR3 sequence is CASSSRTQSYEQYF. The CDR3 nucleotides read TGTGCCAGTAGCTCCAGGACCCAATCCTACGAGCAGTACTTC.

Many counts were recorded for this clone. This rearrangement joins TRBV5-1 to TRBJ1-2; D remains ambiguous. Trimming stripped 4 bases from V and 5 bases from J, with 15 bases between. From germline, CDR1 is SGHRS and CDR2 YFSETQ. This CDR3 region has 14 residues. CDR3 nucleotides: TGCGCCAGCAGCCCAGCCCGGGCGGAATATGGCTACACCTTC. Its translation: CASSPARAEYGYTF.

The chain couples TRBV7-2 to TRBJ1-6, with a tentative D call TRBD1 (6 bases). This CDR3 spans 14 amino acids. Looked up from germline, CDR1 is SGHTA and CDR2 is FQGNSA. Trimming took off 6 bases at V and 10 bases at J, with 16 bases between the two ends. The CDR3 sequence: CASSLGQQLSPLHF. CDR3 nucleotide sequence: TGTGCCAGCAGTCTCGGACAGCAGTTATCACCCCTCCACTTT. Drawing the rest from reference TRBV7-2 and TRBJ1-6, the complete variable domain is GAGVSQSPSNKVTEKGKDVELRCDPISGHTALYWYRQSLGQGLEFLIYFQGNSAPDKSGLPSDRFSAERTGGSVSTLTIQRTQQEDSAVYLCASSLGQQLSPLHFGNGTRLTVT.

This chain connects TRBV7-2 to TRBJ1-2, with D perhaps matching TRBD1 (5 bases). CDR3 size: 15 residues. CDR1 and CDR2 from the germline V gene are SGHTA and FQGNSA. Trimming cost V 5 bases and J 4 bases, with 17 bases left between them. The CDR3 reads CASSTRTGPLYGYTF. The CDR3 DNA reads as TGTGCCAGCAGCACGAGAACGGGACCGCTCTATGGCTACACCTTC.

The chain combines TRBV5-6 with TRBJ2-4; D may match TRBD1 or TRBD2 (5 bases each). Trimming removed 4 bases from V and 3 bases from J, with 14 bases in between. The CDR3 is 15 residues long. Germline loops: CDR1 SGHDT, CDR2 YYEEEE. CDR3 sequence (DNA): TGTGCCAGCAGCGGATCCGGGACGCACAAAAACATTCAGTACTTC. This encodes CASSGSGTHKNIQYF. Combining the CDR3 with reference TRBV5-6 and TRBJ2-4 gives the whole variable domain DAGVTQSPTHLIKTRGQQVTLRCSPKSGHDTVSWYQQALGQGPQFIFQYYEEEERQRGNFPDRFSGHQFPNYSSELNVNALLLGDSALYLCASSGSGTHKNIQYFGAGTRLSVL.

This clone has just one count. The rearrangement joins TRBV4-3 to TRBJ1-1; 9 bases are a match to TRBD1. CDR3 length: 15 amino acids. V lost 3 bases and J lost 4; bases outside the gene matches: 6. Germline V lookup: CDR1 LGHNA, CDR2 YSLEER. The chain's CDR3 is CASSHPETGGTEAFF. CDR3 DNA sequence: TGCGCCAGCAGCCACCCCGAGACAGGGGGCACTGAAGCTTTCTTT.

The chain combines TRBV2 with TRBJ2-7; TRBD2 matches at 9 bases. The V and J ends lost 0 bases and 0 bases, in that order; junction bases with no gene match: 0. The CDR3 spans 15 residues. The germline CDR1 and CDR2 sequences are SNHLY and FYNNEI. This CDR3 reads CASSEASGSSYEQYF. The CDR3 coding sequence is TGTGCCAGCAGTGAAGCTAGCGGGAGCTCCTACGAGCAGTACTTC. Full variable domain (rest looked up from reference TRBV2 and TRBJ2-7): EPEVTQTPSHQVTQMGQEVILRCVPISNHLYFYWYRQILGQKVEFLVSFYNNEISEKSEIFDDQFSVERPDGSNFTLKIRSTKLEDSAMYFCASSEASGSSYEQYFGPGTRLTVT.

This clone was recorded a few times. The chain recombines TRBV6-6 with TRBJ1-5, with 9 bases that match TRBD1. The trim removed 5 bases at V and 0 bases at J, leaving 14 bases unmatched. The length of the CDR3 is 19 residues. The germline V gene has CDR1 MNHNY and CDR2 SVGAGI (reference sequence). As DNA, the CDR3 is TGTGCCAGCAGTCCAGCCCGACGGGACAGGGATGGTAGCAATCAGCCCCAGCATTTT. Protein sequence: CASSPARRDRDGSNQPQHF.

This chain links TRBV19 with TRBJ1-3, with 8 bases fitting TRBD1. The ends lost 3 bases at V and 2 bases at J; junction bases unmatched: 6. This CDR3 region has 16 residues. In germline, CDR1 is LNHDA, CDR2 SQIVND (reference sequence). CDR3 sequence reads: CASSIMWTGPGNTIYF. The CDR3 DNA reads as TGTGCCAGTAGTATCATGTGGACAGGGCCTGGAAACACCATATATTTT.

V is TRBV29-1 and J is TRBJ2-6; D call uncertain. The germline V gene has CDR1 SQVTM and CDR2 ANQGSEA. V gave up 3 bases and J gave up 0 bases, with 3 bases separating them. The CDR3 has 13 residues. DNA of the CDR3: TGCAGCGTTGAGGTCTCTGGGGCCAACGTCCTGACTTTC. Encoded protein: CSVEVSGANVLTF.

V usage is TRBV20-1 and J usage is TRBJ1-1; tentatively, D is TRBD1 (6 bases). CDR3 length: 12 amino acids. From germline, CDR1 is DFQATT and CDR2 SNEGSKA (reference sequence). Trimming removed 3 bases from V and 8 bases from J, with 13 bases in between. CDR3 in amino acids: CSASVGGQEAFF. CDR3 DNA: TGCAGTGCTAGTGTAGGCGGACAGGAAGCTTTCTTT.

The chain joins TRBV12-5 to TRBJ2-1, with 7 nucleotides matching TRBD2. The J segment lost 9 bases and the V segment lost 6 bases, leaving 14 bases of the junction unmatched. Germline assignment: CDR1 LGHNT and CDR2 FRNRAP. The CDR3 has 15 residues. CDR3 DNA sequence: TGTGCTAGTGGCCTCGGGGCGGGAGTAGGTGTTGAGCAGTTCTTC. Protein product: CASGLGAGVGVEQFF.

The V and J genes are TRBV9 and TRBJ1-4; TRBD1 is a possible D gene (5 bases). Trimming took off 3 bases at V and 4 bases at J, with 16 bases between the two ends. CDR1 SGDLS and CDR2 YYNGEE come from the germline V gene. The CDR3 is 16 residues long. The CDR3: CASSAGGGARNEKLFF. In DNA form, the CDR3 reads TGTGCCAGCAGCGCGGGGGGAGGGGCCCGTAATGAAAAACTGTTTTTT. The full variable domain, completed using reference TRBV9 and TRBJ1-4, is DSGVTQTPKHLITATGQRVTLRCSPRSGDLSVYWYQQSLDQGLQFLIQYYNGEERAKGNILERFSAQQFPDLHSELNLSSLELGDSALYFCASSAGGGARNEKLFFGSGTQLSVL.

This chain connects TRBV7-2 to TRBJ1-5; tentatively, D is TRBD1 (6 bases). Germline loops: CDR1 SGHTA, CDR2 FQGNSA. V lost 4 bases, J lost 0 bases, and 13 bases lay in between. The CDR3 totals 16 residues. The CDR3 region has the DNA TGTGCCAGCAGCTCACGGGCAGGGGCTAGCAATCAGCCCCAGCATTTT. This translates into CASSSRAGASNQPQHF.

This clone was seen once. The CDR3 loop is CSVRQGGGGNTIYF. For the CDR3, the DNA is TGCAGCGTTCGTCAGGGAGGAGGTGGAAACACCATATATTTT. This chain links TRBV29-1 with TRBJ1-3; TRBD1 might be the D (5 bases). The germline V gene has CDR1 SQVTM and CDR2 ANQGSEA. The CDR3 is made up of 14 amino acids. V lost 5 bases and J 3 bases, leaving 14 bases between the germline ends.

The chain carries TRBV12-1 and TRBJ2-1; the table gives TRBD2 as D, unverified against the DNA. TRBV12-1 is labeled a pseudogene. The CDR3 sequence is 17 residues long. DNA of the CDR3: TGTGCCAGCAGCTCGGGACTAGCGGGAGTCCTCTACAATGAGCAGTTCTTC. Translated, it gives CASSSGLAGVLYNEQFF.

The V and J genes are TRBV5-1 and TRBJ2-5, with TRBD1 identical over 9 bases. The CDR3 runs 12 residues. After removal of 4 bases from V and 5 bases from J, the junction contained 0 bases not matched to a gene. CDR1 is SGHRS, CDR2 YFSETQ, per germline. In DNA, the CDR3 is TGCGCCAGCAGCGGACAGGGGGAGACCCAGTACTTC. Its protein product is CASSGQGETQYF.

The rearrangement joins TRBV19 to TRBJ1-1; D is unresolved. Germline loops: CDR1 LNHDA, CDR2 SQIVND (reference sequence). Trimming left V 3 bases short and J 8 bases short, with 10 bases between. The CDR3 runs to 12 residues. CDR3 region: CASSMFPEEAFF. DNA for the CDR3: TGTGCCAGTAGTATGTTCCCGGAGGAAGCTTTCTTT.

The genes are TRBV5-1 and TRBJ1-6; D is unresolved. Germline CDR1 SGHRS, CDR2 YFSETQ. CDR3 length: 14 amino acids. V was pared by 7 bases and J by 7 bases, with 15 bases between. The CDR3 nucleotides read TGCGCCAGCGCCTCAGGATTCGTAAATTCACCCCTCCACTTT. It codes for CASASGFVNSPLHF. The complete variable domain, with remaining parts taken from reference TRBV5-1 and TRBJ1-6, reads KAGVTQTPRYLIKTRGQQVTLSCSPISGHRSVSWYQQTPGQGLQFLFEYFSETQRNKGNFPGRFSGRQFSNSRSEMNVSTLELGDSALYLCASASGFVNSPLHFGNGTRLTVT.

The chain recombines TRBV7-2 with TRBJ2-6; no firm D call. The CDR3 runs to 16 residues. The germline gives CDR1 SGHTA, CDR2 FQGNSA. Between the trimmed V and J ends, which lost 2 bases and 2 bases, there was a span of 10 bases. The CDR3 is CASSLLGGAGANVLTF. Written as DNA, the CDR3 is TGTGCCAGCAGCTTACTAGGTGGGGCTGGGGCCAACGTCCTGACTTTC.

As concerns this clone: At one end, the junction sequence differs from germline, possibly due to a read error. This CDR3 is CASSGDRRNYF. CDR3 DNA: TGTGCCAGCAGTGGGGACAGGCGGAATTACTTC. This chain connects TRBV2 to TRBJ1-2; 8 bases align to TRBD1. This CDR3 has 11 amino acids. CDR1 is SNHLY, CDR2 FYNNEI, per germline.

The V call is TRBV28, the J call TRBJ1-6, with 10 bases that match TRBD1. Trimming took 6 bases from V and 5 from J; bases not matched to a gene: 4. The length of the CDR3 is 15 residues. CDR1 MDHEN and CDR2 SYDVKM come from the germline V gene. In DNA form, the CDR3 reads TGTGCCAGCAGGGCCGGGACAGGGGATAATTCACCCCTCCACTTT. It specifies CASRAGTGDNSPLHF.

The rearrangement uses TRBV19 and TRBJ1-5; TRBD1 might be the D (5 bases). The germline gives CDR1 LNHDA, CDR2 SQIVND (reference sequence). This CDR3 has 14 amino acids. The germline V and J ends were trimmed by 0 bases and 7 bases, with 10 bases remaining between them. The CDR3 protein is CASSIDRGGQPQHF. The CDR3 nucleotides are TGTGCCAGTAGTATAGATCGGGGGGGGCAGCCCCAGCATTTT. Together with reference TRBV19 and TRBJ1-5, the CDR3 gives the full variable domain: DGGITQSPKYLFRKEGQNVTLSCEQNLNHDAMYWYRQDPGQGLRLIYYSQIVNDFQKGDIAEGYSVSREKKESFPLTVTSAQKNPTAFYLCASSIDRGGQPQHFGDGTRLSIL.

The chain carries TRBV18 and TRBJ2-1; no reliable D call. Trimming pared 5 bases from V and 1 base from J, leaving 12 bases between. This CDR3 is 15 amino acids long. Germline V gene lookup returns CDR1 KGHSH and CDR2 LQKENI. CDR3 protein: CASSILPQSYNEQFF. As DNA, the CDR3 is TGTGCCAGCTCAATCCTCCCGCAATCCTACAATGAGCAGTTCTTC. The full variable domain, completed using reference TRBV18 and TRBJ2-1, is NAGVMQNPRHLVRRRGQEARLRCSPMKGHSHVYWYRQLPEEGLKFMVYLQKENIIDESGMPKERFSAEFPKEGPSILRIQQVVRGDSAAYFCASSILPQSYNEQFFGPGTRLTVL.

The J gene is TRBJ2-1, the V gene TRBV7-3, with D possibly matching TRBD1 (5 bases). This CDR3 is built from 12 residues. V gave up 4 bases and J gave up 7 bases, with 8 bases separating them. CDR1 and CDR2 from the germline V gene are SGHTA and FQGTGA. The CDR3 here is CASSSKGNEQFF. The CDR3 coding sequence is TGTGCCAGCAGCTCGAAGGGGAATGAGCAGTTCTTC.

The V gene is TRBV4-3, the J gene TRBJ2-2, with 7 bases matching TRBD2. Germline V lookup: CDR1 LGHNA, CDR2 YSLEER. The CDR3 spans 16 residues. Losses at the gene ends were 0 bases for V and 5 bases for J; bases not matched to a gene: 6. The DNA of the CDR3 is TGCGCCAGCAGCCAAGATGGGCGGGAGCGGACCGGGGAGCTGTTTTTT. Protein: CASSQDGRERTGELFF.

The V gene is TRBV6-2 or TRBV6-3, the J gene TRBJ2-7, with D possibly being TRBD1 (5 bases). This CDR3 has 16 amino acids. V dropped 1 base and J dropped 2 bases, with 15 bases sitting between them. CDR1 and CDR2 (germline): MNHEY, SVGEGT. CDR3 loop: CASSYFPSGRAYEQYF. CDR3 nucleotide sequence: TGTGCCAGCAGTTACTTCCCTAGTGGCAGGGCCTACGAGCAGTACTTC.

This sequence joins TRBV18 and TRBJ1-4, with D possibly TRBD1 on 5 matching bases. V was clipped by 1 base and J by 5 bases, with 14 bases between them. This CDR3 is 16 amino acids long. The germline V gene has CDR1 KGHSH and CDR2 LQKENI. This chain's CDR3 is CASSPRSAGDNEKLFF. For the CDR3, the DNA is TGTGCCAGCTCACCACGCTCGGCCGGGGACAATGAAAAACTGTTTTTT.

Notes on this clone: The sample has other DNA sequences that encode this CDR3 too. The rearrangement uses TRBV7-2 and TRBJ1-5, with unresolved D. Germline values: CDR1 SGHTA, CDR2 FQGNSA. The length of the CDR3 is 13 residues. Deletions cut 5 bases from V and 5 bases from J, with 10 bases between. CDR3 in DNA: TGTGCCAGCAGCCTCTATGGCGATCAGCCCCAGCATTTT. It codes for CASSLYGDQPQHF.